This T cell receptor (beta chain) was obtained from a study of shared clonotypes between healthy human individuals. As for the study in general: The plates for each donor numbered three CD4 naive, three CD4 memory, two CD8 naive and one CD8 memory.

Profiling relied on immunoSEQ multiplex PCR, and the TCRdb table lists in-frame clones only, not all of them. Among about 990,000 clones listed, around 78% were seen once. The CDR3 sequence is 16 residues long. Germline assignment: CDR1 SNHLY and CDR2 FYNNEI. V shed 7 bases and J 1 base; nucleotides not matched to a gene: 7. Sequencing was carried out using memory CD4+ T cells from PBMCs. Documented subset: CD45RA-negative fraction. This TCR came from a man between 18 and 35 years old in good health. Some clones in this sample may be carry-over from other donors' samples. The chain employs TRBV2 and TRBJ2-3, with 11 bases fitting TRBD2. CDR3 DNA: TGTGCCAGCACTAGACTAGCGGGGTATCGCACAGATACGCAGTATTTT. Amino acid sequence: CASTRLAGYRTDTQYF.